This T cell receptor beta chain was sequenced during a study of CXCR3-negative and CXCR3-positive naive CD8 T cells. Study-wide results and limits: CXCR3-negative and CXCR3-positive naive cells shared comparable TRBV-TRBJ usage, but memory cells did not. Both of the naive subsets showed about the same high diversity, but memory CD8+ cells had much less.

Remarks on this clonotype: Antigen: not known.

Per the germline V gene, CDR1 is SGHRS and CDR2 is YFSETQ. The length of the CDR3 is 12 residues. By phenotype, naive CD8+ T cells were CD45RO-CCR7+CD27+CD95-. Via 5' RACE with UMI labels, TRB cDNA libraries were prepared. TCRdb reprocessed the 5' RACE reads and keeps a single row for each CDR3 protein, giving no DNA. The table counts some 25,000 distinct CDR3 sequences; approximately 3% lies in the top ten. The sample consisted of naive CXCR3- CD8+ T cells from blood. Stated subset: CD45RO-CCR7+CD27+CD95- naive CD8+ T cells lacking CXCR3 (TNR3-). The origin of this receptor is a human donor in good health. Some clones in this sample may be carry-over from other donors' samples. The chain couples TRBV5-1 to TRBJ2-7. CDR3 amino acids: CASSFSGYEQYF.